The clone carrying this TCR beta chain turned up a few times. Its antigen is unknown. This sample was included in a study of CD8 T cells in ankylosing spondylitis. The CDR3 spans 16 residues. Germline V lookup: CDR1 SGHNT, CDR2 YENEEA. Trimming pared 1 base from V and 0 bases from J, leaving 10 bases between. General observations from the study: Under 10 highly homologous variants formed a TCR beta motif that appeared characteristic of ankylosing spondylitis blood. Reports of some motif variants in reactive arthritis synovial fluid and blood predate this one. Those disease-linked clones were CD8+; they were also relatively rare in peripheral blood. As reported, disease-linked clones showed significant enrichment in matched ankylosing spondylitis synovial fluid.

One entry per CDR3 protein, called by TCRdb with MiXCR from the 5' RACE reads. The table includes a few hundred thousand distinct CDR3 sequences, less than 25% detected once. The chain recombines TRBV11-3 with TRBJ2-1; D is unclear. The sequence came from a female donor with ankylosing spondylitis or in good health (not recorded which). The sample taken for sequencing was blood, either unsorted or a sorted T cell fraction (not recorded which). The CDR3 nucleotides are TGTGCCAGCAGCTTAGGGGATTCGAGCTCCTACAATGAGCAGTTCTTC. This sequence encodes CASSLGDSSSYNEQFF.